This TCR beta chain is drawn from a study of beta chain features in type 1 diabetes. The germline CDR1 and CDR2 sequences are DFQATT and SNEGSKA (reference sequence). V dropped 7 bases and J dropped 10 bases, with 16 bases sitting between them. This CDR3 contains 11 residues. Since all of the isolated RNA was reverse transcribed, expressed TCRB transcripts were what got sequenced. Profiling relied on immunoSEQ multiplex PCR, and the TCRdb table lists in-frame clones only, not all of them. The sample contains some 220,000 clones, about 11% of which appear only once. This clone has more than one count but fewer than ten.

Sequencing was done on a sample of central memory CD4+ T cells from blood. This chain uses TRBV20-1 with TRBJ1-1; TRBD1 might be the D (6 bases). This clonotype was obtained from a man between 18 and 35 years old in good health. CDR3 in amino acids: CSGIYREIAFF. The CDR3 bases are TGCAGTGGTATTTACAGGGAGATAGCTTTCTTT.